This T cell receptor (beta chain) emerged from a study of blood T cell repertoires in COVID-19. Study context: The origin of the acute and convalescent COVID-19 samples was the United States, Italy and Spain. PBMCs, B-cell-depleted T cells, or T cells were the source of the cDNA or gDNA that made up the material.

Seattle patient enrollment occurred during active infection, with longitudinal follow-up thereafter. As originally analysed: Using reference gene primer amplification, nucleated cell counts were estimated. TCRdb's table, derived via immunoSEQ multiplex PCR, lists solely in-frame clones and lacks some. V and J calls and clone size are those listed in that table; D and trimming were worked out from the DNA. This table has tens of thousands of clones, about 87% appearing once. Germline CDR1 SEHNR, CDR2 FQNEAQ (reference sequence). This CDR3 is built from 17 residues. Trimming left V 5 bases short and J 2 bases short, with 22 bases between. The table lists this clone with a few counts.

The V gene is TRBV7-9, the J gene TRBJ2-7; maybe TRBD2 (5 bases). This receptor was obtained from a man between 35 and 55 years old with COVID-19, enrolled during active disease. Sequenced: peripheral blood. CDR3 DNA: TGTGCCAGCAGCCTCCTGGGATCTACAGCGGCCACCTACGAGCAGTACTTC. It encodes CASSLLGSTAATYEQYF.